The rows below give T cell receptor beta chains drawn from one sample of a study of blood T cell repertoires in COVID-19. Measured with immunoSEQ multiplex PCR; TCRdb has only the in-frame clones, and not every one. The data show 290,000 or so clones, about 89% seen once. Sequenced input: PBMCs or T cells enriched from blood (not recorded which). These receptor sequences come from a woman under 30 who had recovered from COVID-19. The CDR3 runs from the conserved cysteine through the conserved F or W. Fields, in order: V gene, D gene, J gene, CDR3 length, clone size, CDR3 protein, CDR3 DNA. The D gene is left open where the match is weak. Only some rows state a clone size, as once, few, many or a class for expanded clones.

TRBV7-2	NA	TRBJ1-1	15	NA	CASSLSVQGYTEAFF	TGTGCCAGCAGCTTATCCGTACAGGGTTACACTGAAGCTTTCTTT
TRBV7-2	NA	TRBJ2-3	15	NA	CASSPPWGDTDTQYF	TGTGCCAGCAGCCCACCTTGGGGGGACACAGATACGCAGTATTTT
TRBV19	TRBD2	TRBJ2-5	18	NA	CASSIDLVAGRALETQYF	TGTGCCAGTAGTATAGATTTGGTGGCGGGGAGGGCCCTGGAGACCCAGTACTTC
TRBV2	NA	TRBJ2-1	16	NA	CASSGFDRSSYNEQFF	TGTGCCAGCAGTGGGTTTGACAGGAGCTCCTACAATGAGCAGTTCTTC
TRBV13	NA	TRBJ1-4	14	NA	CASSLGQGSEKLFF	TGTGCCAGCAGCTTAGGGCAGGGAAGTGAAAAACTGTTTTTT
TRBV7-8	TRBD2	TRBJ2-1	15	once	CASSSTSGTRIRQFF	TGTGCCAGCAGCTCGACTAGCGGGACCCGTATTCGGCAGTTCTTC
TRBV2	NA	TRBJ2-7	13	NA	CASSGQVGYEQYF	TGTGCCAGCAGTGGACAGGTAGGCTACGAGCAGTACTTC
TRBV20-1	TRBD1	TRBJ2-7	11	NA	CSAGQTYEQYF	TGCAGTGCGGGACAGACCTACGAGCAGTACTTC
TRBV28	NA	TRBJ2-7	15	NA	CASSFYSQSSYEQYF	TGTGCCAGCAGTTTCTACAGCCAGTCGTCCTACGAGCAGTACTTC
TRBV14	TRBD2	TRBJ2-7	12	NA	CQGSGRTYEQYF	TGCCAGGGTAGCGGGAGAACTTACGAGCAGTACTTC
TRBV27	TRBD2	TRBJ2-5	19	NA	CASGLKRTSGKVGQETQYF	TGTGCCAGCGGCCTTAAGCGGACTAGCGGGAAGGTAGGGCAAGAGACCCAGTACTTC
TRBV28	NA	TRBJ2-3	15	NA	CASTSSVTGTDTQYF	TGTGCCAGCACCTCCAGCGTGACGGGCACAGATACGCAGTATTTT
TRBV7-6	NA	TRBJ2-7	18	once	CASSLSRVGSDRPYEQYF	TGTGCCAGCAGCTTGTCCAGGGTGGGTTCGGACAGACCTTACGAGCAGTACTTC
TRBV2	TRBD1	TRBJ1-3	17	NA	CARQDRGPLNSGNTIYF	TGTGCCCGCCAGGACAGGGGGCCCCTTAACTCTGGAAACACCATATATTTT
TRBV12-3/TRBV12-4	NA	TRBJ1-1	9	once	CASGLEAFF	TGTGCCAGCGGGCTCGAAGCTTTCTTT
TRBV6-5	NA	TRBJ2-7	13	NA	CASSWGQGLEQYF	TGTGCCAGCAGTTGGGGCCAAGGTCTCGAGCAGTACTTC
TRBV4-1	TRBD1	TRBJ1-3	15	NA	CASSLAGGSGNTIYF	TGCGCCAGCAGCCTTGCAGGGGGCTCTGGAAACACCATATATTTT
TRBV7-2	NA	TRBJ1-4	15	once	CASSPQWGANEKLFF	TGTGCCAGCAGCCCCCAGTGGGGGGCTAATGAAAAACTGTTTTTT
TRBV4-3	TRBD1	TRBJ1-6	16	once	CASSQAQGAWNSPLHF	TGCGCCAGCAGCCAAGCGCAGGGGGCATGGAATTCACCCCTCCACTTT
TRBV6-5	NA	TRBJ1-2	12	few	CASNSRAGGYTF	TGTGCCAGCAACAGCCGAGCGGGGGGCTACACCTTC
TRBV25-1	NA	TRBJ2-1	14	NA	CASSVNSLIDEQFF	TGTGCCAGCAGTGTTAATAGTCTGATAGATGAGCAGTTCTTC
TRBV19	NA	TRBJ1-5	16	NA	CASSIYTGYQNQPQHF	TGTGCCAGTAGTATTTACACAGGGTATCAAAACCAGCCCCAGCATTTT
TRBV13	TRBD2	TRBJ2-7	14	NA	CASSTRGGEYEQYF	TGTGCCAGCAGCACCCGGGGGGGGGAATACGAGCAGTACTTC
TRBV5-3	TRBD1	TRBJ1-5	16	NA	CARSPPDRARNQPQHF	TGTGCCAGAAGCCCCCCGGACAGGGCGCGCAATCAGCCCCAGCATTTT
TRBV7-2	TRBD2	TRBJ2-7	15	NA	CASSLGPSGRYEQYF	TGTGCCAGCAGCTTAGGGCCTAGCGGGCGCTACGAGCAGTACTTC
TRBV6-2/TRBV6-3	TRBD1	TRBJ1-1	16	once	CASSLDRGLFYTEAFF	TGTGCCAGCAGCCTGGACAGGGGGCTTTTCTACACTGAAGCTTTCTTT
TRBV5-6	TRBD1	TRBJ1-6	15	NA	CASSFGTGGNSPLHF	TGTGCCAGCAGCTTCGGGACAGGGGGAAATTCACCCCTCCACTTT
TRBV7-2	TRBD2	TRBJ2-1	15	NA	CASTPGLAGRNEQFF	TGTGCCAGCACCCCGGGACTAGCGGGACGGAATGAGCAGTTCTTC
TRBV27	TRBD1	TRBJ2-1	17	once	CASSAFPGTGAYNEQFF	TGTGCCAGCAGTGCCTTCCCCGGGACAGGCGCCTACAATGAGCAGTTCTTC
TRBV5-1	TRBD2	TRBJ2-5	18	NA	CASSPMLAGELGGETQYF	TGCGCCAGCAGCCCCATGTTAGCGGGGGAGCTCGGGGGAGAGACCCAGTACTTC
TRBV3-1/TRBV3-2	TRBD1	TRBJ1-3	17	NA	CASSQETGTGWRNTIYF	TGTGCCAGCAGCCAGGAAACCGGGACAGGGTGGAGAAACACCATATATTTT
TRBV9	NA	TRBJ2-1	15	NA	CASSVVADPEDEQFF	TGTGCCAGCAGCGTGGTGGCCGACCCAGAGGATGAGCAGTTCTTC
TRBV10-2	TRBD1	TRBJ2-6	19	NA	CASRRGTGAYQGTANVLTF	TGCGCCAGCAGACGAGGGACAGGGGCGTACCAAGGAACGGCCAACGTCCTGACTTTC
TRBV7-2	TRBD1	TRBJ2-6	17	NA	CASSPSRDRAGANVLTF	TGTGCCAGCAGCCCGTCCCGGGACAGGGCTGGGGCCAACGTCCTGACTTTC
TRBV11-2	TRBD1	TRBJ2-3	18	once	CASSLWTGGVGGIDTQYF	TGTGCCAGCAGCTTGTGGACAGGGGGCGTAGGTGGTATAGATACGCAGTATTTT
TRBV19	TRBD1	TRBJ1-3	14	NA	CASSTGQPGNTIYF	TGTGCCAGTAGTACGGGACAGCCCGGAAACACCATATATTTT
TRBV28	NA	TRBJ2-7	14	NA	CASSYPGQTYEQYF	TGTGCCAGCAGCTATCCGGGACAAACCTACGAGCAGTACTTC
TRBV30	NA	TRBJ1-6	16	NA	CAWARGLPGRNSPLHF	TGTGCCTGGGCGAGGGGACTCCCGGGCCGAAATTCACCCCTCCACTTT
TRBV28	TRBD1	TRBJ2-1	17	once	CASSQQGAFAGDDEQFF	TGTGCCAGCAGTCAACAGGGGGCCTTTGCAGGGGACGATGAGCAGTTCTTC
TRBV5-4	NA	TRBJ2-5	13	NA	CASSHPGRETQYF	TGTGCCAGCAGCCACCCCGGGAGAGAGACCCAGTACTTC